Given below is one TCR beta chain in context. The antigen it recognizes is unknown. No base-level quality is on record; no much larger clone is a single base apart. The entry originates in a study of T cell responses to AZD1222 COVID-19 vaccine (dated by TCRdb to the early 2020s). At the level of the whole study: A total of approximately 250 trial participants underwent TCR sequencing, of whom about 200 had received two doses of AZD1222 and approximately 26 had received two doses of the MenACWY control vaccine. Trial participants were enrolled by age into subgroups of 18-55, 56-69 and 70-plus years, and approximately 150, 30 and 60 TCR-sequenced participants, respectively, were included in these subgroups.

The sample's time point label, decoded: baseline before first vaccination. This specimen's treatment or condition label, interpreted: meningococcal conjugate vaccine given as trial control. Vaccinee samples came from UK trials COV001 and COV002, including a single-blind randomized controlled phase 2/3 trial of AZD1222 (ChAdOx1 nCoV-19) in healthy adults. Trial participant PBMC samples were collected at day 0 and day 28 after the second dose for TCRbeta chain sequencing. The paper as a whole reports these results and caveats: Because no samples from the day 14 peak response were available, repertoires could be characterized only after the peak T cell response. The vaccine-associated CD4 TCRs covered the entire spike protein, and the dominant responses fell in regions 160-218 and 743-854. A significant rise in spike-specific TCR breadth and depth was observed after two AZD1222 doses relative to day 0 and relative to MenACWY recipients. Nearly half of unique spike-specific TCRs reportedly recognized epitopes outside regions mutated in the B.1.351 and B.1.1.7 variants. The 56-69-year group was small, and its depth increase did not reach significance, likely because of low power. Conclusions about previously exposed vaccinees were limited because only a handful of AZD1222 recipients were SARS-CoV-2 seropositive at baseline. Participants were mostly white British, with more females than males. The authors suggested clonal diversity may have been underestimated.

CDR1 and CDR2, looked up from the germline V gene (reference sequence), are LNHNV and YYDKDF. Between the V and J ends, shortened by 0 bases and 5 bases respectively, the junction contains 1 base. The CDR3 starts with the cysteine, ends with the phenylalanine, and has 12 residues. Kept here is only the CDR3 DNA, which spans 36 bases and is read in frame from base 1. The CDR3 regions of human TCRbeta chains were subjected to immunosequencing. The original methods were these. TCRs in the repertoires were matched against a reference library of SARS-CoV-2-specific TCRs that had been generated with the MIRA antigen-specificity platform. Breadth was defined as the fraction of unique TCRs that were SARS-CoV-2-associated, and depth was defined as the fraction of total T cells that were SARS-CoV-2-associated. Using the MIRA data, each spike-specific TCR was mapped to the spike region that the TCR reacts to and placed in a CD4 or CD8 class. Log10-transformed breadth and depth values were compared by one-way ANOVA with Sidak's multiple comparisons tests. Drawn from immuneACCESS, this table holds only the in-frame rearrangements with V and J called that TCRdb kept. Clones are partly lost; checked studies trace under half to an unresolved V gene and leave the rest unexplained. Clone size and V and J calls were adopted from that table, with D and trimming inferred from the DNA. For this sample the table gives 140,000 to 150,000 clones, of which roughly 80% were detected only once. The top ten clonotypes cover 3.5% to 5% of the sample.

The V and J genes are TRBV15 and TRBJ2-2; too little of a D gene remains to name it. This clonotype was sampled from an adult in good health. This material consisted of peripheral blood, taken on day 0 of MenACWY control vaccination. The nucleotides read TGTGCCACCAGCAGAGATACCGGGGAGCTGTTTTTT. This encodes CATSRDTGELFF.